This TCR beta chain was profiled in a study of beta chain features in type 1 diabetes. Whole-study results and caveats: Moderate but significant shortening of TCRB CDR3s was recorded in all four CD4+ subsets from Type 1 diabetes patients.

In the case of this clone: Its target is not known.

Investigators reverse transcribed all isolated RNA, so they sequenced expressed TCRB transcripts. Produced via immunoSEQ multiplex PCR; TCRdb's table is partial and in-frame only. Of some 140,000 clones in the sample, around 8.8% were seen once. Germline-derived CDR1 and CDR2 are MNHNS and SASEGT. The CDR3 contains 14 residues. Trimming left V 2 bases short and J 7 bases short, with 14 bases between. The sequenced material came from central memory CD4+ T cells from blood. This clonotype was obtained from a young man with type 1 diabetes. V is TRBV6-1 and J is TRBJ1-2, with D possibly matching TRBD1 (6 bases). The CDR3 region has the DNA TGTGCCAGCAGTGAAATGGCCAGGGGAACTGGCTACACCTTC. Its translation is CASSEMARGTGYTF.